This TCR beta chain was captured by sequencing in a study of blood T cells in healthy people across ages. The CDR3 is 12 residues long. Trimming took off 3 bases at V and 5 bases at J, with 7 bases between the two ends. Per the germline V gene, CDR1 is ENHRY and CDR2 is SYGVKD. Using a J-beta primer mix together with a sample-barcoded 5' primer, a second PCR was run for 7 to 11 cycles. TCRdb recomputed calls from the 5' RACE reads with MiXCR, one row per CDR3 protein. The sample yields roughly 700,000 distinct CDR3 sequences, about half seen once. In this sample, this clonotype turned up a few times. The clonotype comes from a woman aged 55 to 70 in good health. The V call is TRBV10-3, the J call TRBJ2-5; D ambiguous. The sample was blood. CDR3 residues: CAISDRSETQYF. For the CDR3, the DNA is TGTGCCATCAGTGACAGGTCGGAGACCCAGTACTTC.